The T cell receptor (beta chain) described here comes from a study of OX40 agonist ivuxolimab in advanced cancers. Looked up from germline, CDR1 is LGHNA and CDR2 is YNFKEQ. V lost 4 bases, J lost 3 bases, and 16 bases lay in between. CDR3 size: 16 residues. Only in-frame clones appear in the TCRdb table, and some are missing; sequencing was by immunoSEQ multiplex PCR. The table includes approximately 66,000 clones, about 86% detected once. This chain connects TRBV4-2 to TRBJ2-1, with D unresolved. The source is an adult with an advanced solid tumor such as melanoma, head and neck, liver or kidney cancer. The specimen was CD4+ or CD8+ T cells sorted from blood, collected in a trial of the OX40 agonist ivuxolimab. The CDR3 loop reads CASSPRTESIYNEQFF. The CDR3 nucleotides read TGTGCCAGCAGCCCTAGGACGGAGTCTATCTACAATGAGCAGTTCTTC.